This TCR beta chain was captured in a study of OX40 agonist ivuxolimab in advanced cancers. Describing the broader study: Ivuxolimab was a fully human IgG2 agonistic monoclonal antibody targeting the costimulatory receptor OX40 (CD134). Intravenous ivuxolimab was administered to patients every 2 weeks at six dose levels: 0.01, 0.1, 0.3, 1.5, 3 and 10 mg/kg. Among the roughly 50 dose-escalation patients, about 19 had hepatocellular carcinoma, 15 melanoma, 9 renal cell carcinoma and 9 head and neck cancer. A male proportion of roughly 80% and a mean age of 60 years, ranging from roughly 20 to 80, were recorded for the dose-escalation cohort. Patients were allowed to have had prior anti-PD-1, anti-PD-L1 or anti-CTLA-4 therapy, and 40% to 45% of the dose-escalation patients had previously received checkpoint inhibitors. Partial responses occurred in three dose-escalation patients, of whom one had hepatocellular carcinoma and two had cutaneous melanoma. Peripheral TCRbeta sequencing aimed to test whether ivuxolimab altered TCR sequence diversity and caused clonal T-cell expansion. The monotherapy dose-escalation portion (N ≈ 50 patients) of the phase I ivuxolimab trial is reported in the paper.

For sequencing of the TCRbeta CDR3 region, genomic DNA was extracted from the sorted cells. The immunoSEQ Assay was used for sequencing of TCRbeta CDR3 regions. Sourced from immuneACCESS, this table was stored by TCRdb with only in-frame sequences that have V and J called. A share of the clones is absent; for the studies checked, an unresolved V gene accounts for under half, and the remainder has no known explanation. In this sample the table shows 55,000 to 65,000 clones, just over 90% of which occur a single time. The ten largest clones represent roughly 20% of the sample. The trial excluded patients who had a history of autoimmune disease or who were on systemic immunosuppression. Peripheral blood for TCR sequencing was collected from all dose cohorts at baseline, on cycle 4 day 1, and on cycle 7 day 1. Samples were obtained from an open-label, multicenter, first-in-human phase I dose-escalation trial of ivuxolimab. Adults with locally advanced or metastatic melanoma, renal cell, hepatocellular, or head and neck squamous cell carcinoma were enrolled in the trial. Before TCR sequencing, CD4+ T cells and CD8+ T cells from peripheral blood were sorted into separate populations.

Worth noting for this clone: The target of this receptor is not known. Base qualities are not recorded, but no much larger clone differs from it by a single base.

The paper as a whole reports these results and caveats: Clonal expansion of both CD4+ and CD8+ blood T cells was observed from baseline to week 6 at doses 0.1 to 3.0 mg/kg. In the 0.1-3.0 mg/kg groups, partial responders were among the patients with the lowest normalized peripheral clonal expansion, particularly in CD8+ T cells. After ivuxolimab, more expanded clones were found on average in CD8+ T cells than in CD4+ T cells. Low levels of normalized T-cell clonal expansion were also seen in some patients who did not respond. The antigen specificity of the peripheral T cells that underwent clonal expansion was not determined.

The CDR3 runs 14 amino acids, cysteine and phenylalanine included. The kept DNA is CDR3 alone, 42 bases in frame from the first base. The germline V gene supplies CDR1 SGHVS and CDR2 FNYEAQ. Trimming at the junction amounts to 3 bases on V and 2 bases on J, and the germline ends lie 8 bases apart. This TCR derives from an adult with an advanced solid tumor such as melanoma, head and neck, liver or kidney cancer. This sample comprised CD4+ or CD8+ T cells sorted from blood, obtained in a trial of the OX40 agonist ivuxolimab. The sequence links TRBV7-6 to TRBJ2-1, with a weak D call of TRBD2 (6 bases match). The sequence in DNA is TGTGCCAGCAGCTTTGCGGGGACCTACAATGAGCAGTTCTTC. This encodes CASSFAGTYNEQFF.